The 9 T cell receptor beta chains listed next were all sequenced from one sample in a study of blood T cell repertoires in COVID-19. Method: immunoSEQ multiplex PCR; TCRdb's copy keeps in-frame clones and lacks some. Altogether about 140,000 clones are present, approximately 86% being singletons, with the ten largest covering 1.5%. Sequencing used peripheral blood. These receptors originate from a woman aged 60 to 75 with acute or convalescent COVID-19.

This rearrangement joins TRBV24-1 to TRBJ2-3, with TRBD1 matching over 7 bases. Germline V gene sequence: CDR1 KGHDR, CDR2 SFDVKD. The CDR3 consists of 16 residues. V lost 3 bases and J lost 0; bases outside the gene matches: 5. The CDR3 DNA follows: TGTGCCACCAGTGATAGACAGGGTTCCAGCACAGATACGCAGTATTTT. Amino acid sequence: CATSDRQGSSTDTQYF.

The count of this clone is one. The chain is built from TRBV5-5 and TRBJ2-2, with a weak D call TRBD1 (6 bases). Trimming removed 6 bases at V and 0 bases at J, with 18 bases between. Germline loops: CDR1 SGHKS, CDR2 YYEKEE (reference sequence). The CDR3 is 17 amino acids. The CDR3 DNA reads TGTGCCAGCACCAAACCTAGGGGGATTTCGAACACCGGGGAGCTGTTTTTT. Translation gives CASTKPRGISNTGELFF.

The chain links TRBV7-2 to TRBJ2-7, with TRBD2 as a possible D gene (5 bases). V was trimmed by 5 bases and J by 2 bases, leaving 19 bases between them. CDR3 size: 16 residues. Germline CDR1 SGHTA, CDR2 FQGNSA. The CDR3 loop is CASSPSWLASAYEQYF. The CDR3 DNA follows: TGTGCCAGCAGCCCATCATGGCTAGCCTCCGCCTACGAGCAGTACTTC.

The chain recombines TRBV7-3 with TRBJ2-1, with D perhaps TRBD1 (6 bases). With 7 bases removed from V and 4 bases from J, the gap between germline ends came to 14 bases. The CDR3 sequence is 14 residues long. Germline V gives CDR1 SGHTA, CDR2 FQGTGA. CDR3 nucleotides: TGTGCCAGCATCCAATGGGGACAATACAATGAGCAGTTCTTC. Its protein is CASIQWGQYNEQFF.

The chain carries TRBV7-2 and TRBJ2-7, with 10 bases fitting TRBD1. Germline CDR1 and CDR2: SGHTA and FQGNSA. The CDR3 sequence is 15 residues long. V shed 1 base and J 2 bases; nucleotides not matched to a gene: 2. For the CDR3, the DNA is TGTGCCAGCAGCTTAGGGGGGACAGGGGCCTACGAGCAGTACTTC. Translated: CASSLGGTGAYEQYF.

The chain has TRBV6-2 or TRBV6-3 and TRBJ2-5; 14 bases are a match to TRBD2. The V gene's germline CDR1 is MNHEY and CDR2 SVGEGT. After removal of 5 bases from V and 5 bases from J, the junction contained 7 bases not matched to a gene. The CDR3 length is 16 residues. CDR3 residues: CASSQGLAGGRETQYF. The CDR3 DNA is TGTGCCAGCAGTCAAGGACTAGCGGGGGGCCGGGAGACCCAGTACTTC.

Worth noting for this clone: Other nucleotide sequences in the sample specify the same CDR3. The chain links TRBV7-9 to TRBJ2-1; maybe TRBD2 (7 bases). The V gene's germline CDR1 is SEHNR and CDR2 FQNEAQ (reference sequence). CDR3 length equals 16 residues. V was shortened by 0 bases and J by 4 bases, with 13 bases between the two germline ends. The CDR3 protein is CASSLAGGGGYNEQFF. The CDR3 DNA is TGTGCCAGCAGCTTAGCAGGCGGGGGCGGTTACAATGAGCAGTTCTTC.

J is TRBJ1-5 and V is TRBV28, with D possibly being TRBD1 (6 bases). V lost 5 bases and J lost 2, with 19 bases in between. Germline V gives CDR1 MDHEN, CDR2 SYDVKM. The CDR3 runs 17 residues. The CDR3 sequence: CASSLERGGKGNQPQHF. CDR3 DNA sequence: TGTGCCAGCAGTCTTGAAAGGGGGGGTAAAGGCAATCAGCCCCAGCATTTT. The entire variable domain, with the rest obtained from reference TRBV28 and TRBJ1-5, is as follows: DVKVTQSSRYLVKRTGEKVFLECVQDMDHENMFWYRQDPGLGLRLIYFSYDVKMKEKGDIPEGYSVSREKKERFSLILESASTNQTSMYLCASSLERGGKGNQPQHFGDGTRLSIL.

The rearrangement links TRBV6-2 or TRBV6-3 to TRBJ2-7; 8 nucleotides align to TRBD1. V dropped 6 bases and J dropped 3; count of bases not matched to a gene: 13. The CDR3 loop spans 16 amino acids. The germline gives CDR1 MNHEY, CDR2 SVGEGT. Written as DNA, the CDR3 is TGTGCCAGCAGCTCCAGGGGGCAGGGGGCATTCTACGAGCAGTACTTC. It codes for CASSSRGQGAFYEQYF.